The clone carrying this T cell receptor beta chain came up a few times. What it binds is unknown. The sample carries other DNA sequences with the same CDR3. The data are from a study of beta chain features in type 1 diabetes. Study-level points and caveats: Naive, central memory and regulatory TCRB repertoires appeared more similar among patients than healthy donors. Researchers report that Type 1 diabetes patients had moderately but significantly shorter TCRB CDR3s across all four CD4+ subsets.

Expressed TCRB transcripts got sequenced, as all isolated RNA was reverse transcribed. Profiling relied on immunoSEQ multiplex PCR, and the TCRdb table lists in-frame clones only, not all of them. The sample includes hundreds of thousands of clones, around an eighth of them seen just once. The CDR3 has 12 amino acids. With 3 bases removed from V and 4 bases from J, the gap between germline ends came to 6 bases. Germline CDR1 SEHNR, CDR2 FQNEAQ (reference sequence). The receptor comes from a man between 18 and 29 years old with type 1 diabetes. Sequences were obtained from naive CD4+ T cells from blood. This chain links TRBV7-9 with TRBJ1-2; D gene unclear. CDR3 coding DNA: TGTGCCAGCAGCTTCGACTCCTATGGCTACACCTTC. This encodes CASSFDSYGYTF.